These T cell receptor beta chains were read from a single sample in a study of T cells in Graves' hyperthyroidism and ophthalmopathy. TCRdb re-called the multiplex PCR reads with MiXCR, one entry per CDR3 protein. Of tens of thousands of distinct CDR3 sequences in the sample, around half are singletons; the top ten hold approximately 6.2%. The specimen sequenced was blood. All receptors derive from a woman in her forties or fifties with Graves' hyperthyroidism that later progressed to Graves' ophthalmopathy. CDR3s include the opening cysteine and the closing phenylalanine or tryptophan. The D gene is left open where the match is weak. Size values are once, few and many counts, or a class for expanded clones, and some rows have none.

D gene	V gene	clone size	J gene	CDR3 protein	CDR3 DNA
.	TRBV7-9	.	TRBJ2-5	CASSSRGIETQYF	TGTGCCAGCAGCTCGAGGGGTATAGAGACCCAGTACTTC
TRBD2	TRBV24-1	.	TRBJ2-5	CATSDLSSGRAGETQYF	TGTGCCACCAGTGATTTATCTAGCGGGAGGGCGGGGGAGACCCAGTACTTC
.	TRBV20-1	.	TRBJ2-3	CSASGSTDTQYF	TGCAGTGCTAGCGGGAGCACAGATACGCAGTATTTT
TRBD2	TRBV20-1	.	TRBJ2-7	CSARDKEGLAGYEQYF	TGCAGTGCTAGAGACAAAGAAGGACTAGCGGGCTACGAGCAGTACTTC
TRBD1	TRBV27	many	TRBJ1-6	CASRNEQGAIHSPLHF	TGTGCCAGCAGAAACGAACAGGGGGCGATTCATTCACCCCTCCACTTT
.	TRBV5-1	many	TRBJ2-4	CASSLGWRNIQYF	TGCGCCAGCAGCTTGGGCTGGAGAAACATTCAGTACTTC
.	TRBV12-3/TRBV12-4	.	TRBJ1-2	CASSLAGGPEFGYTF	TGTGCCAGCAGTTTAGCGGGAGGACCGGAATTTGGCTACACCTTC
.	TRBV19	.	TRBJ2-5	CASSPPGEETQYF	TGTGCCAGTAGTCCACCGGGAGAGGAGACCCAGTACTTC
TRBD2	TRBV20-1	.	TRBJ2-5	CSAMTSGETQYF	TGCAGTGCTATGACTAGCGGAGAGACCCAGTACTTC
.	TRBV7-9	many	TRBJ1-1	CASSLGLGGGNTEAFF	TGTGCCAGCAGCTTAGGCCTTGGGGGGGGGAACACTGAAGCTTTCTTT
.	TRBV15	many	TRBJ1-1	CATSRDRGFMNTEAFF	TGTGCCACCAGCAGAGACCGGGGGTTCATGAACACTGAAGCTTTCTTT
TRBD1	TRBV20-1	.	TRBJ2-7	CSAIPEDRGIYEQYF	TGCAGTGCCATTCCGGAGGACAGGGGAATATACGAGCAGTACTTC
.	TRBV10-3	many	TRBJ2-5	CAISTRPGRSQIGETQYF	TGTGCCATCAGCACCCGCCCGGGACGGAGCCAAATAGGGGAGACCCAGTACTTC
.	TRBV5-1	many	TRBJ1-4	CASSLVAGAYEKLFF	TGCGCCAGCAGCTTGGTGGCAGGGGCTTACGAAAAACTGTTTTTT
.	TRBV7-9	.	TRBJ2-1	CASSSNDAGLISYNEQFF	TGTGCCAGCAGCTCCAACGATGCCGGGCTTATATCCTACAATGAGCAGTTCTTC
.	TRBV7-6	medium-sized	TRBJ2-2	CASSLRPEDGELFF	TGTGCCAGCAGCTTACGACCGGAGGACGGGGAGCTGTTTTTT
.	TRBV28	many	TRBJ1-4	CASTPWSATNEKLFF	TGTGCCAGCACCCCCTGGAGTGCAACTAATGAAAAACTGTTTTTT